Below, one T cell receptor (beta chain) is given with its context. Clinical history reported by participants formed the basis on which cohorts were assigned. These data come from a study of blood T cell repertoires in COVID-19. The CDR3 totals 14 residues. The junction had 2 bases not matched to a gene; V was cut back by 1 base and J by 7 bases. The germline gives CDR1 MGHRA, CDR2 YSYEKL. Assay: immunoSEQ multiplex PCR; the TCRdb copy retains only in-frame clones and omits some. Of approximately 210,000 clones detected, around 88% appear once; the ten largest clones hold about 14%. This receptor was taken from a woman aged 45-60 years with acute COVID-19. The V call is TRBV4-1, the J call TRBJ1-4, with TRBD1 matching over 8 bases. Sample: PBMCs or T cells enriched from blood (not recorded which). The DNA for the CDR3 is TGCGCCAGCAGCCAAGCCGGGACAGGTGAAAAACTGTTTTTT. Amino acids: CASSQAGTGEKLFF.